This T cell receptor (beta chain) was recorded in a study of OX40 agonist ivuxolimab in advanced cancers. Germline V gene sequence: CDR1 MNHEY, CDR2 SVGAGI. Germline trimming cut 7 bases from V and 4 bases from J; bases unmatched to any gene: 6. The CDR3 loop spans 14 amino acids. Clones were read by immunoSEQ multiplex PCR, and TCRdb kept only the in-frame ones, dropping some. The sample consists of 90,000 to 120,000 clones, 90% of them appearing once. Sample: CD4+ or CD8+ T cells sorted from blood, taken in a trial of the OX40 agonist ivuxolimab. V and J are TRBV6-5 and TRBJ2-2; 7 bases align to TRBD1. The origin of this receptor is an adult with an advanced solid tumor such as melanoma, head and neck, liver or kidney cancer. CDR3 sequence reads: CASKRQGATGELFF. The CDR3 DNA reads TGTGCCAGCAAGAGACAGGGTGCCACCGGGGAGCTGTTTTTT.